Following are 9 T cell receptor beta chains from one sample sequenced in a study of blood T cell repertoires in COVID-19 (dated by TCRdb to between 2020 and 2021). Library prep was done by the immunoSEQ multiplex PCR assay. The table comes from immuneACCESS by way of TCRdb, which keeps in-frame sequences with V and J called. Part of the clones is missing from these tables; in studies checked, under half for an unresolved V gene and the rest for unknown reasons. This sample gives around 220,000 clones in total; 70% to 85% of them show up just once. The ten largest clones represent around 4.1% of the sample. Sequencing was performed on peripheral blood. These receptor sequences come from a woman aged 40-49 years with active or convalescent COVID-19.

This clone occurred once. The J gene is TRBJ2-7, the V gene TRBV5-1; TRBD1 matches 9 bases. The CDR3 contains 15 residues. V lost 4 bases to trimming and J lost 3 bases; unmatched junction nucleotides: 8. CDR1 and CDR2 (germline): SGHRS, YFSETQ. This CDR3 is CASSPRQGVRYEQYF. In nucleotides, the CDR3 is TGCGCCAGCAGCCCACGACAGGGGGTGCGCTACGAGCAGTACTTC.

J is TRBJ2-6 and V is TRBV5-1; TRBD1 is a possible D gene (6 bases). CDR3 length: 14 residues. Per germline, CDR1 SGHRS and CDR2 YFSETQ. Trimming took off 9 bases at V and 3 bases at J, with 13 bases between the two ends. In DNA, the CDR3 is TGCGCCACCAATACAGGGAGTGGGGCCAACGTCCTGACTTTC. This encodes CATNTGSGANVLTF. The whole variable domain, filled in from reference TRBV5-1 and TRBJ2-6, reads KAGVTQTPRYLIKTRGQQVTLSCSPISGHRSVSWYQQTPGQGLQFLFEYFSETQRNKGNFPGRFSGRQFSNSRSEMNVSTLELGDSALYLCATNTGSGANVLTFGAGSRLTVL.

This clone was counted between two and nine times. The J gene is TRBJ2-7, the V gene TRBV5-1; 10 bases line up with TRBD2. J lost 1 base, V lost 4 bases, and 5 bases had no gene match. The length of the CDR3 is 15 residues. Germline V CDR1 and CDR2: SGHRS, YFSETQ. CDR3 sequence: CASSQYSGGSYEQYF. Here the CDR3 DNA reads TGCGCCAGCAGCCAGTATAGCGGGGGGTCCTACGAGCAGTACTTC.

This clone is a singleton in its sample. The rearrangement uses TRBV27 and TRBJ1-1, with D tentatively TRBD1 (6 bases). Germline values: CDR1 MNHEY, CDR2 SMNVEV (reference sequence). The CDR3 consists of 15 residues. Trimming pared 1 base from V and 5 bases from J, leaving 14 bases between. CDR3 coding DNA: TGTGCCAGCAGTTTATGGGGGGGGCCAGGTACTGAAGCTTTCTTT. This codes for CASSLWGGPGTEAFF.

The chain is built from TRBV5-6 and TRBJ1-6, with 7 bases that match TRBD1. The J segment lost 9 bases and the V segment lost 1 base, leaving 4 bases of the junction unmatched. The germline V gene encodes CDR1 SGHDT and CDR2 YYEEEE. This CDR3 has 14 amino acids. CDR3 in DNA: TGTGCCAGCAGCTTGACAGGGGCGCTTTCACCCCTCCACTTT. It specifies CASSLTGALSPLHF. The full variable domain, completed using reference TRBV5-6 and TRBJ1-6, is DAGVTQSPTHLIKTRGQQVTLRCSPKSGHDTVSWYQQALGQGPQFIFQYYEEEERQRGNFPDRFSGHQFPNYSSELNVNALLLGDSALYLCASSLTGALSPLHFGNGTRLTVT.

This clone appeared a few times. This sequence joins TRBV9 and TRBJ2-1; TRBD2 agrees at 10 bases. This CDR3 region has 17 residues. Germline lookup yields CDR1 SGDLS and CDR2 YYNGEE. The V gene end was trimmed by 2 bases and the J gene end by 0 bases; junction bases not matched to a gene: 5. The CDR3 sequence: CASSVSTSGYSYNEQFF. In DNA form, the CDR3 reads TGTGCCAGCAGCGTTTCGACTAGCGGGTACTCCTACAATGAGCAGTTCTTC. Full variable domain (rest looked up from reference TRBV9 and TRBJ2-1): DSGVTQTPKHLITATGQRVTLRCSPRSGDLSVYWYQQSLDQGLQFLIQYYNGEERAKGNILERFSAQQFPDLHSELNLSSLELGDSALYFCASSVSTSGYSYNEQFFGPGTRLTVL.

This clone was recorded once. CDR3 in amino acids: CASSSGDTGELFF. In DNA, the CDR3 is TGTGCCAGCAGCTCAGGGGACACCGGGGAGCTGTTTTTT. The chain employs TRBV7-9 and TRBJ2-2; D might be TRBD1 (6 bases). The CDR3 length is 13 residues. Trimming took 4 bases from V and 3 from J, leaving 6 bases between them. The V gene's germline CDR1 is SEHNR and CDR2 FQNEAQ (reference sequence).

The chain links TRBV11-2 to TRBJ2-3, with TRBD2 matching over 7 bases. With V trimmed by 3 bases and J by 2 bases, 5 bases remained unmatched. Germline V lookup: CDR1 SGHAT, CDR2 FQNNGV. The CDR3 totals 15 residues. CDR3 sequence (DNA): TGTGCCAGCAGCTTCCTCGGACTAGTCACAGATACGCAGTATTTT. Protein: CASSFLGLVTDTQYF.

The rearrangement links TRBV3-1 (or the pseudogene TRBV3-2) to TRBJ1-3, with TRBD1 matching over 10 bases. This CDR3 contains 15 residues. Looked up from germline, CDR1 is LGHDT and CDR2 is YNNKEL (reference sequence). V lost 6 bases and J lost 2; bases outside the gene matches: 4. As DNA, the CDR3 is TGTGCCAGCAGTACCGGACAGGGGGCTGGAAACACCATATATTTT. As protein: CASSTGQGAGNTIYF.